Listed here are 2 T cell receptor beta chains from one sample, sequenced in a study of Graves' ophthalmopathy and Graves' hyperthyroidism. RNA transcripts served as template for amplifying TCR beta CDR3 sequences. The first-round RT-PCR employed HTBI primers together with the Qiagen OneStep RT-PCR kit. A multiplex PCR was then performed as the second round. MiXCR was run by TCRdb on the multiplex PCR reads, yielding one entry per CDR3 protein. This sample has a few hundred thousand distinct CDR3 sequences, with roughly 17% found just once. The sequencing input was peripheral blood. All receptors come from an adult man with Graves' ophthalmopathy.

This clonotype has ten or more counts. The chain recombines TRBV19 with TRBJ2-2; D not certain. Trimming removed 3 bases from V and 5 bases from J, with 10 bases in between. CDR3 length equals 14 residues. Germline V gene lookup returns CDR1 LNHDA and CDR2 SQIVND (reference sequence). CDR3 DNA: TGTGCCAGTAGTATCGGTTTAGGAACCGGGGAGCTGTTTTTT. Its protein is CASSIGLGTGELFF.

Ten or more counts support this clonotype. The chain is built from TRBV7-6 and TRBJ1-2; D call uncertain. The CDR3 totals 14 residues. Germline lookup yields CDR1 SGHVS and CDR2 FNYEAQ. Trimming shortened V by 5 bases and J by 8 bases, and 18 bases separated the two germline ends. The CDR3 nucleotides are TGTGCCAGCAGCCCGAACCCGCAGTCTTGGGGCTACACCTTC. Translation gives CASSPNPQSWGYTF.